The 32 T cell receptor beta chains given below trace back to one sample, sequenced in a study of blood T cell repertoires in COVID-19. The data were produced by immunoSEQ multiplex PCR, yet TCRdb's version contains in-frame clones alone and is incomplete. This table holds 180,000 or so clones, about 81% found once. Sequenced: peripheral blood. Source of these receptors: a woman of 80 years or more with COVID-19, enrolled during active disease.

This clone has more than one count but fewer than ten. V and J are TRBV2 and TRBJ2-3; the match to TRBD2 covers 10 bases. The ends lost 3 bases at V and 2 bases at J; junction bases unmatched: 8. CDR1 is SNHLY and CDR2 is FYNNEI in the germline V gene. This CDR3 region has 17 residues. CDR3: CASSDVRGLAATDTQYF. CDR3 DNA sequence: TGTGCCAGCAGTGACGTGAGAGGACTAGCGGCCACAGATACGCAGTATTTT.

This clone was recorded once. The rearrangement uses TRBV9 and TRBJ1-6; 7 bases fit TRBD1. V lost 4 bases and J lost 4; bases outside the gene matches: 11. CDR3 length: 17 amino acids. Germline CDR1 SGDLS, CDR2 YYNGEE. The CDR3, as DNA: TGTGCCAGCAGCCTAGACAGGGAACGTGGGTATAATTCACCCCTCCACTTT. Protein sequence: CASSLDRERGYNSPLHF. The entire variable domain, with the rest obtained from reference TRBV9 and TRBJ1-6, is as follows: DSGVTQTPKHLITATGQRVTLRCSPRSGDLSVYWYQQSLDQGLQFLIQYYNGEERAKGNILERFSAQQFPDLHSELNLSSLELGDSALYFCASSLDRERGYNSPLHFGNGTRLTVT.

V is TRBV11-2 and J is TRBJ2-7; D may be TRBD2 (5 bases). Germline assignment: CDR1 SGHAT and CDR2 FQNNGV. The CDR3 length is 15 residues. Trimming left V 2 bases short and J 0 bases short, with 11 bases between. The CDR3 nucleotides are TGTGCCAGCAGCTTACGGACGGGGTTCTCCTACGAGCAGTACTTC. Translating it yields CASSLRTGFSYEQYF.

The chain combines TRBV11-3 with TRBJ2-1; TRBD2 is a possible D gene (6 bases). The V and J ends lost 3 bases and 9 bases respectively, with 6 bases between them. Germline V gene sequence: CDR1 SGHNT, CDR2 YENEEA. CDR3 size: 11 residues. CDR3 region: CASSLGGEQFF. CDR3 DNA: TGTGCCAGCAGCTTGGGGGGTGAGCAGTTCTTC.

A word on this clone: One base away lies a much larger clone, so this may be a sequencing read error. This same CDR3 is encoded by further DNA sequences in the sample. The gene calls are TRBV7-2 and TRBJ2-7; D perhaps matches TRBD1 (5 bases). V was cut by 2 bases and J by 1 base, with 6 bases left in between. This CDR3 region has 13 residues. The germline gives CDR1 SGHTA, CDR2 FQGNSA. The CDR3 DNA is TGTGCCAGCAGCTTAAGGGGTTCCTACGAGCAGTACTTC. Encoded protein: CASSLRGSYEQYF.

The V call is TRBV11-2, the J call TRBJ2-3, with D possibly matching TRBD1 (7 bases). Germline V lookup: CDR1 SGHAT, CDR2 FQNNGV. The V and J ends lost 5 bases and 5 bases respectively, with 14 bases between them. The CDR3 is 14 residues long. The CDR3 reads CASSDRQGGDTQYF. CDR3 in DNA: TGTGCCAGCAGCGACCGACAGGGAGGAGATACGCAGTATTTT.

The chain carries TRBV5-8 and TRBJ2-7; TRBD1 aligns across 9 bases. The CDR3 runs to 17 residues. Germline loops: CDR1 SGHTS, CDR2 YDEGEE. The V and J ends lost 1 base and 1 base, in that order; junction bases with no gene match: 9. The CDR3 sequence is CASSLSRDRVRSYEQYF. The CDR3 nucleotides are TGTGCCAGCAGCTTGAGCCGGGACAGGGTACGGTCCTACGAGCAGTACTTC.

As concerns this clone: An end of the junction differs from the germline gene, which may be a read error. V is TRBV6-1 and J is TRBJ2-7; 9 bases align to TRBD2. CDR1 is MNHNS and CDR2 is SASEGT in the germline V gene. This CDR3 has 15 residues. CDR3 sequence reads: CARSEGRGGYYEQYF. The CDR3 nucleotides read TGTGCCCGCAGTGAGGGGCGGGGGGGCTACTACGAGCAGTACTTC.

This clone was picked up a small number of times. As DNA, the CDR3 is TGTGCCAGCAGCTTAGCAGGTCGGGGCTATGGCTACACCTTC. As protein: CASSLAGRGYGYTF. The chain is built from TRBV11-3 and TRBJ1-2; D not resolved. Trimming took 1 base from V and 4 from J, leaving 10 bases between them. This CDR3 has 14 amino acids. Germline CDR1 is SGHNT and CDR2 is YENEEA.

The J gene is TRBJ1-2, the V gene TRBV6-5; 7 bases map to TRBD1. The CDR3 is 15 residues long. CDR1 and CDR2 from the germline V gene are MNHEY and SVGAGI. V shed 0 bases, J shed 4 bases, and the junction held 5 bases outside the gene matches. CDR3 nucleotide sequence: TGTGCCAGCAGTTACTCGACAGGGAGTGGCTATGGCTACACCTTC. Encoded protein: CASSYSTGSGYGYTF.

The rearrangement uses TRBV7-9 and TRBJ2-2; D not resolved. V was shortened by 5 bases and J by 4 bases, with 11 bases between the two germline ends. Per germline, CDR1 SEHNR and CDR2 FQNEAQ (reference sequence). This CDR3 contains 14 residues. The DNA of the CDR3 is TGTGCCAGCAGCCAGATCGTCGTCACCGGGGAGCTGTTTTTT. It is translated as CASSQIVVTGELFF.

The chain couples TRBV27 to TRBJ2-7, with a possible D match to TRBD1 (6 bases). V was cut by 5 bases and J by 1 base, with 9 bases left in between. Germline values: CDR1 MNHEY, CDR2 SMNVEV (reference sequence). The CDR3 is 13 residues long. This chain's CDR3 is CASSHDRSYEQYF. In DNA, the CDR3 is TGTGCCAGCAGTCATGACAGGTCCTACGAGCAGTACTTC.

In DNA, the CDR3 is TGTGCCAGCAGCTTAGGGACAGAGGGCAGCTACAATGAGCAGTTCTTC. Translated, it gives CASSLGTEGSYNEQFF. V usage is TRBV7-6 and J usage is TRBJ2-1; weak D call: TRBD1 (6 bases). The germline V gene encodes CDR1 SGHVS and CDR2 FNYEAQ. V lost 1 base and J 3 bases, leaving 13 bases between the germline ends. The CDR3 is 16 residues long.

This sequence joins TRBV19 and TRBJ1-1; 9 bases are a match to TRBD1. The V segment lost 10 bases and the J segment 5 bases; nucleotides outside the gene matches: 5. The CDR3 runs 12 residues. The germline CDR1 and CDR2 sequences are LNHDA and SQIVND (reference sequence). CDR3: CATGDRVTEAFF. CDR3 nucleotides: TGTGCCACCGGGGACAGGGTGACTGAAGCTTTCTTT.

The V and J genes are TRBV5-1 and TRBJ1-1; perhaps TRBD1 as D (6 bases). This CDR3 has 14 amino acids. Trimming removed 0 bases at V and 4 bases at J, with 10 bases between. CDR1 and CDR2 (germline): SGHRS, YFSETQ. As DNA, the CDR3 is TGCGCCAGCAGCTTGGAACAGGGAGTCACTGAAGCTTTCTTT. Translated, it gives CASSLEQGVTEAFF.

Turning to this clone: The sample contains more than one DNA sequence encoding this CDR3. The V and J genes are TRBV20-1 and TRBJ1-2, with D unclear. In germline, CDR1 is DFQATT, CDR2 SNEGSKA (reference sequence). Trimming left V 2 bases short and J 3 bases short, with 4 bases between. The CDR3 extends over 11 amino acids. This CDR3 reads CSARRDYGYTF. The CDR3 DNA is TGCAGTGCTAGACGGGACTATGGCTACACCTTC.

Points on this clone: Mismatch with germline at one junction end may stem from a read error. V gene TRBV28 combines with J gene TRBJ2-2; D possibly corresponds to TRBD2 (6 bases). CDR1 and CDR2 (germline): MDHEN, SYDVKM. The CDR3 is 19 amino acids. Written as DNA, the CDR3 is TGTGCCAGCAGTTACTTTCTCTCTAACGGGAGTTGGAACCCCGGGGAGCTGTTTTTT. The encoded protein is CASSYFLSNGSWNPGELFF.

This chain connects TRBV3-1 (or the pseudogene TRBV3-2) to TRBJ2-5, with D perhaps matching TRBD2 (6 bases). The germline V gene encodes CDR1 LGHDT and CDR2 YNNKEL (reference sequence). There are 13 residues in the CDR3. V gave up 3 bases and J gave up 5 bases, with 10 bases separating them. CDR3 in DNA: TGTGCCAGCAGCCAGGGACTGGGGGAGACCCAGTACTTC. This codes for CASSQGLGETQYF.

The chain employs TRBV5-1 and TRBJ1-3; D possibly corresponds to TRBD1 (5 bases). This CDR3 comprises 17 residues. The V and J ends lost 0 bases and 2 bases respectively, with 15 bases between them. Germline CDR1 and CDR2: SGHRS and YFSETQ. The CDR3 coding sequence is TGCGCCAGCAGCTTGGATGGGGCAGGCGGGGCTGGAAACACCATATATTTT. Translating gives CASSLDGAGGAGNTIYF.

This chain joins TRBV7-9 and TRBJ1-1, with 8 bases fitting TRBD1. Germline V gene sequence: CDR1 SEHNR, CDR2 FQNEAQ (reference sequence). This CDR3 spans 16 amino acids. Trimming removed 4 bases from V and 4 bases from J; junction bases left unmatched: 11. The chain's CDR3 is CASSSTDRGWGTEAFF. In nucleotides, the CDR3 is TGTGCCAGCAGCTCCACAGACAGGGGATGGGGCACTGAAGCTTTCTTT.

V is TRBV9 and J is TRBJ1-1; D call uncertain. The CDR3 has 12 amino acids. V was clipped by 3 bases and J by 7 bases, with 10 bases between them. Germline assignment: CDR1 SGDLS and CDR2 YYNGEE. The CDR3 DNA reads as TGTGCCAGCAGCGACTCGAGGCTTGAAGCTTTCTTT. Translation gives CASSDSRLEAFF.

There are a few counts of this clone. The chain links TRBV5-1 to TRBJ2-3; a possible D gene is TRBD2 (5 bases). Germline V gene sequence: CDR1 SGHRS, CDR2 YFSETQ. This CDR3 has 13 amino acids. The V end lost 0 bases, the J end lost 4 bases, and 6 bases lay between the germline ends. CDR3 sequence (DNA): TGCGCCAGCAGCTTGGGAGGGCCAGATACGCAGTATTTT. Its translation is CASSLGGPDTQYF. Supplemented by reference TRBV5-1 and TRBJ2-3, the full variable domain reads KAGVTQTPRYLIKTRGQQVTLSCSPISGHRSVSWYQQTPGQGLQFLFEYFSETQRNKGNFPGRFSGRQFSNSRSEMNVSTLELGDSALYLCASSLGGPDTQYFGPGTRLTVL.

The chain recombines TRBV2 with TRBJ1-2; TRBD1 is a possible D gene (6 bases). The CDR3 loop spans 14 amino acids. Per germline, CDR1 SNHLY and CDR2 FYNNEI. Trimming pared 6 bases from V and 7 bases from J, leaving 18 bases between. This chain's CDR3 is CASRGDTEEGGYTF. In DNA form, the CDR3 reads TGTGCCAGCAGGGGGGACACTGAAGAGGGTGGCTACACCTTC.

V usage is TRBV4-1 and J usage is TRBJ2-7; D is perhaps TRBD2 (6 bases). The V gene's germline CDR1 is MGHRA and CDR2 YSYEKL. This CDR3 contains 16 residues. The ends were cut back, 0 bases at V and 3 bases at J, with 15 bases in the middle. This chain's CDR3 is CASSQDIAVLNYEQYF. CDR3 nucleotides: TGCGCCAGCAGCCAAGATATAGCGGTCCTTAACTACGAGCAGTACTTC.

The genes are TRBV19 and TRBJ1-2; 9 positions match TRBD1. Germline CDR1 LNHDA, CDR2 SQIVND (reference sequence). With V trimmed by 2 bases and J by 0 bases, 10 bases remained unmatched. The CDR3 has 18 residues. The CDR3 DNA sequence: TGTGCCAGTAGTATACTCCCGGGACAGGGCCTTACTAACTATGGCTACACCTTC. It specifies CASSILPGQGLTNYGYTF.

The CDR3 is CASSRTPGLPHGYTF. DNA for the CDR3: TGTGCCAGCAGCCGCACACCGGGACTTCCTCATGGCTACACCTTC. The V gene is TRBV3-1 (or the pseudogene TRBV3-2), the J gene TRBJ1-2; D might be TRBD1 (5 bases). The CDR3 contains 15 residues. Germline CDR1 LGHDT, CDR2 YNNKEL (reference sequence). V was clipped by 4 bases and J by 6 bases, with 18 bases between them.

The chain links TRBV13 to TRBJ1-6; 8 bases are a match to TRBD1. V lost 2 bases, J lost 0 bases, and 3 bases stayed unmatched. Germline loops: CDR1 PRHDT, CDR2 FYEKMQ (reference sequence). CDR3 length: 17 amino acids. CDR3 sequence reads: CASSLRDRNSYNSPLHF. CDR3 sequence (DNA): TGTGCCAGCAGCTTACGGGACAGGAACTCCTATAATTCACCCCTCCACTTT.

The V and J genes are TRBV19 and TRBJ1-1; a weak D match, TRBD1 (6 bases). V was cut by 7 bases and J by 1 base, with 19 bases left in between. Per the germline V gene, CDR1 is LNHDA and CDR2 is SQIVND (reference sequence). The CDR3 totals 16 residues. DNA of the CDR3: TGTGCCAGTACCATATTGGGACAAGCACCGAACACTGAAGCTTTCTTT. Translated: CASTILGQAPNTEAFF.

The chain links TRBV28 to TRBJ2-4; perhaps TRBD1 as D (5 bases). Trimming shortened V by 5 bases and J by 4 bases, and 21 bases separated the two germline ends. The CDR3 consists of 17 residues. CDR1 and CDR2 (germline): MDHEN, SYDVKM. DNA of the CDR3: TGTGCCAGCAGTCCGTATACAGGCAGCCTGGGGAAAAACATTCAGTACTTC. Translating gives CASSPYTGSLGKNIQYF. Combining the CDR3 with reference TRBV28 and TRBJ2-4 gives the whole variable domain DVKVTQSSRYLVKRTGEKVFLECVQDMDHENMFWYRQDPGLGLRLIYFSYDVKMKEKGDIPEGYSVSREKKERFSLILESASTNQTSMYLCASSPYTGSLGKNIQYFGAGTRLSVL.

The chain combines TRBV5-4 with TRBJ2-7; D may be TRBD1 (6 bases). The V and J ends lost 3 bases and 3 bases respectively, with 19 bases between them. The V gene's germline CDR1 is SGHNT and CDR2 YYREEE (reference sequence). This CDR3 comprises 16 residues. CDR3 sequence reads: CASSSSIVRDIYEQYF. CDR3 nucleotides: TGTGCCAGCAGCTCCTCCATCGTGAGGGACATCTACGAGCAGTACTTC.

This chain links TRBV7-8 with TRBJ2-1; D might be TRBD2 (6 bases). Trimming stripped 5 bases from V and 5 bases from J, with 19 bases between. Germline V CDR1 and CDR2: SGHVS, FQNEAQ. The CDR3 is made up of 16 amino acids. The CDR3 reads CASSPGLAITHNEQFF. The CDR3 DNA reads TGTGCCAGCAGCCCCGGTCTAGCGATTACCCACAATGAGCAGTTCTTC.

CDR3 protein: CASGLVTGLWRAYSTDTQYF. CDR3 nucleotides: TGTGCTAGTGGTTTGGTAACCGGCTTGTGGAGGGCTTATAGCACAGATACGCAGTATTTT. The chain uses TRBV12-5 and TRBJ2-3; maybe TRBD2 (6 bases). V lost 0 bases, J lost 0 bases, and 22 bases lay in between. The CDR3 has 20 residues. Germline lookup yields CDR1 LGHNT and CDR2 FRNRAP.